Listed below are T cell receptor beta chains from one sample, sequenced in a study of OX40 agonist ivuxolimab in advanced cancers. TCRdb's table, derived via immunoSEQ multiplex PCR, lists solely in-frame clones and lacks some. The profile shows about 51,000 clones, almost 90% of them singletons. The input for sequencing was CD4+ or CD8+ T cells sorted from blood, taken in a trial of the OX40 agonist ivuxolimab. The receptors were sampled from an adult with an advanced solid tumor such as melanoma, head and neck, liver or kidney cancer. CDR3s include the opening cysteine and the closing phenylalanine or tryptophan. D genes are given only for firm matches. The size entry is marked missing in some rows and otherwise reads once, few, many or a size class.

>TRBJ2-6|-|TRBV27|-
TGTGCCAGCAAGGACAGCTCTGGGGCCAACGTCCTGACTTTC
CASKDSSGANVLTF
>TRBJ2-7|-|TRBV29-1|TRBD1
TGCAGCGTTAAACCGGGACAGGGATCATACGAGCAGTACTTC
CSVKPGQGSYEQYF
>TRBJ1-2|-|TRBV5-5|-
TGTGCCAGCAGCTTGGGGCTCGGACGGGGGTCCTATGGCTACACCTTC
CASSLGLGRGSYGYTF
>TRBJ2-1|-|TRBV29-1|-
TGCAGCGTTGCGGGGCAGGGGCGGGAGCAGTTCTTC
CSVAGQGREQFF
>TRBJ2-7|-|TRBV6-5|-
TGTGCCAGCAGTTCCCCCGGGGCGATCTACGAGCAGTACTTC
CASSSPGAIYEQYF
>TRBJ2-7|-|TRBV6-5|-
TGTGCCAGCAGACGAGGACTGCTCTACGAGCAGTACTTC
CASRRGLLYEQYF
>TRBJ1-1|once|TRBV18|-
TGTGCCAGCTCACCTCGAGGGGGCACTGAAGCTTTCTTT
CASSPRGGTEAFF
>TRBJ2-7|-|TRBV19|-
TGTGCCAGTAGCGCGCCCGATGCCCGCTACGAGCAGTACTTC
CASSAPDARYEQYF
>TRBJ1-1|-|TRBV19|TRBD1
TGTGCCAGTAGTATCGCGGGACAGGGGAACACTGAAGCTTTCTTT
CASSIAGQGNTEAFF
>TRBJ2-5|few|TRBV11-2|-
TGTGCCAGCAGCTTGTTTGAGGGAGCAGAGACCCAGTACTTC
CASSLFEGAETQYF
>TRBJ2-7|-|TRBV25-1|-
TGTGCCAGCAGCAGGGTCCCCTACGAGCAGTACTTC
CASSRVPYEQYF
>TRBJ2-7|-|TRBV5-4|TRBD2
TGTGCCAGCAGCCGACTAGCGGGAGGGTACTACGAGCAGTACTTC
CASSRLAGGYYEQYF
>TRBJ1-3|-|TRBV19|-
TGTGCCAGCAGCGCTTTCTCTGGAAACACCATATATTTT
CASSAFSGNTIYF
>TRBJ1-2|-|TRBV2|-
TGTGCCAGCAGACAGGATACTAACTATGGCTACACCTTC
CASRQDTNYGYTF
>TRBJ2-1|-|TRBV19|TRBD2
TGTGCCAGTACCCAAGGGACGTCAGCGGGGGATGAGCAGTTCTTC
CASTQGTSAGDEQFF
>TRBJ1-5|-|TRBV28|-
TGTGCCAGCAGTGGGGGAGGCGATCAGCCCCAGCATTTT
CASSGGGDQPQHF
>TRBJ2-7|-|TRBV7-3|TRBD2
TGTGCCAGCAGCTTGTCAGCGGGGGACTACGAGCAGTACTTC
CASSLSAGDYEQYF
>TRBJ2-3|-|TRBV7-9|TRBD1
TGTGCCAGCAGCTCGGGACAGGGAAGATCAGATACGCAGTATTTT
CASSSGQGRSDTQYF
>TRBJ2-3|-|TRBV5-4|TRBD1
TGTGCCAGCAGCTTGGACAGGGGCGCAGATACGCAGTATTTT
CASSLDRGADTQYF
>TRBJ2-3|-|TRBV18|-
TGTGCCAGCTCACCCCCTAGCCGGGGCACAGATACGCAGTATTTT
CASSPPSRGTDTQYF
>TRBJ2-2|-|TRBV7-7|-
TGTGCTAGCAGCGCCAGTGGGCAGGGGTCCAACACCGGGGAGCTGTTTTTT
CASSASGQGSNTGELFF
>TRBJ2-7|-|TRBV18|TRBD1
TGTGCCAGCTCACCGGGGACAGGGACCTACGAGCAGTACTTC
CASSPGTGTYEQYF
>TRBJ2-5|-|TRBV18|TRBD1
TGTGCCAGCGCGCGGGACAGGGCCTGGGAGACCCAGTACTTC
CASARDRAWETQYF
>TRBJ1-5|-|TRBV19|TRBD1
TGTGCCAGTAGTATCGTCAGGGGGCAACAGCCCCAGCATTTT
CASSIVRGQQPQHF
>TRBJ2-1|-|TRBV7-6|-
TGTGCCAGCAGCAATCGCCCCGGGAGTTACTCCTACAATGAGCAGTTCTTC
CASSNRPGSYSYNEQFF
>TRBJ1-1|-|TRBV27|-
TGTGCCAGCAGTTTATCGGGGGCCGGCACTGAAGCTTTCTTT
CASSLSGAGTEAFF
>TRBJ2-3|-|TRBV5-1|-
TGCGCCAGCAGCTTTAGCACAGATACGCAGTATTTT
CASSFSTDTQYF
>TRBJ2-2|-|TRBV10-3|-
TGTGCCATCAGTGACAACGGGGGAACCGGGGAGCTGTTTTTT
CAISDNGGTGELFF
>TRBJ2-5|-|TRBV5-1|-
TGCGCCAGCAGCTTAGTAGCGAGCCAAGAGACCCAGTACTTC
CASSLVASQETQYF
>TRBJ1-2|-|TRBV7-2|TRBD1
TGTGCCAGCAGCCCCTTAGGGACAGGGTATGGCTACACCTTC
CASSPLGTGYGYTF
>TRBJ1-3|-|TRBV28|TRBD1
TGTGCCAGCTCCCCGGGACAGGTACCTGGAAACACCATATATTTT
CASSPGQVPGNTIYF
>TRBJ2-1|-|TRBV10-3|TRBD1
TGTGCCATCAGTGGCGAGCAGGGGGTCGTTGAGCAGTTCTTC
CAISGEQGVVEQFF
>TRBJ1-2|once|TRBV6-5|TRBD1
TGTGCCAGCAGTTACAGGGGGCAAACTAACTATGGCTACACCTTC
CASSYRGQTNYGYTF
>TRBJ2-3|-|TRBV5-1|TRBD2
TGCGCCAGCAGCTCGTTAGCGGGGGGGCGTGGCACAGATACGCAGTATTTT
CASSSLAGGRGTDTQYF
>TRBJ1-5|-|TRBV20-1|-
TGCAGTGCTAGTTTGGGGCAGCCCCAGCATTTT
CSASLGQPQHF
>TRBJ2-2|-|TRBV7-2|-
TGTGCCAGCAGCATAAGGGGGGAGGGCCGAACCGGGGAGCTGTTTTTT
CASSIRGEGRTGELFF
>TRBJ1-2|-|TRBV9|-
TGTGCCAGCAGACCCGAACTTCCTAACTATGGCTACACCTTC
CASRPELPNYGYTF
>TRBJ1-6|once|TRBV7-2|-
TGTGCCAGCAGCTCCGGACCGCCGGTGGGTTCACCCCTCCACTTT
CASSSGPPVGSPLHF
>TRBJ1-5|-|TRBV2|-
TGTGCCAGCAGTGCAGGGGTGGGACAGCCCCAGCATTTT
CASSAGVGQPQHF
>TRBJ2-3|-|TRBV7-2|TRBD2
TGTGCCAGCAGCTGGAGCGGGGACACAGATACGCAGTATTTT
CASSWSGDTDTQYF
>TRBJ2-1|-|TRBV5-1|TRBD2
TGCGCCAGCAGCTTGGAGCGGGGGGGCCGCTACAATGAGCAGTTCTTC
CASSLERGGRYNEQFF
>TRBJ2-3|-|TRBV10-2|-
TGCGCCAGCAGTGCGGCAGATACGCAGTATTTT
CASSAADTQYF
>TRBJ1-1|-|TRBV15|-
TGTGCCACCAGCAGAGTCTTTGGGAACACTGAAGCTTTCTTT
CATSRVFGNTEAFF
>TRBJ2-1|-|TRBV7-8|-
TGTGCCAGCAGCATTAGTCCCCGCAGCTCCTACAATGAGCAGTTCTTC
CASSISPRSSYNEQFF
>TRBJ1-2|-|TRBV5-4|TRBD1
TGTGCCAGCAAATGGCAGGGGGTAGGTGGCTACACCTTC
CASKWQGVGGYTF
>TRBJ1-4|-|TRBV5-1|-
TGCGCCAGCAGCCCGTCGGGGGCGGGGAGTAATGAAAAACTGTTTTTT
CASSPSGAGSNEKLFF
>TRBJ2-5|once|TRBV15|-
TGTGCCACCAGCACCTCCCCGAGGCGGTGGGGAGAGACCCAGTACTTC
CATSTSPRRWGETQYF
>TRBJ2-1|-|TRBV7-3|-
TGTGCCAGCAGCTCCTCTCCCAGCGTCCAAAGCAATGAGCAGTTCTTC
CASSSSPSVQSNEQFF
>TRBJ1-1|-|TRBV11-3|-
TGTGCCAGCAGCTCCACAGCCGGGGGTACTGAAGCTTTCTTT
CASSSTAGGTEAFF